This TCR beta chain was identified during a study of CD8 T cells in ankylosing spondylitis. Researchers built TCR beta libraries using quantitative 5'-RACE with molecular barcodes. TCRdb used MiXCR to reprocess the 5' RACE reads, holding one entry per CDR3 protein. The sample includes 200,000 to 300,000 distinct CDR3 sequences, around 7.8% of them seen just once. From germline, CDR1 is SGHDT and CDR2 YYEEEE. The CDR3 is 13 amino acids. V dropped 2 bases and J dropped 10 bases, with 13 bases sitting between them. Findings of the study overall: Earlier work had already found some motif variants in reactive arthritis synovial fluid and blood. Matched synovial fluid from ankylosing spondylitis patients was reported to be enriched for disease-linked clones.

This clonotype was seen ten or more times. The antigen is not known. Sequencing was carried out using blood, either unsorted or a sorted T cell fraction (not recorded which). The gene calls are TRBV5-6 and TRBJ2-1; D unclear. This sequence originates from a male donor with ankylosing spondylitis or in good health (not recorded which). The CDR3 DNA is TGTGCCAGCAGCTTAGCCCTACAACGGGAGCAGTTCTTC. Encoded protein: CASSLALQREQFF.